Listed below are T cell receptor beta chains from one sample, sequenced in a study of identical twins. Via MiXCR, TCRdb re-called the 5' RACE reads, giving one row per CDR3 protein. The data hold more than 400,000 distinct CDR3 sequences, with roughly 15% observed a single time. The same specimen was also included in a second study, on yellow fever vaccine responses in identical twins.

The source material was CD4+ T cells sorted from blood. The source of these receptors is a woman younger than 30 in good health. The CDR3 runs from the conserved cysteine through the conserved F or W. The D gene is left open where the match is weak. Size is omitted from some rows. Given values are once, few, many or a class for expanded clones.

d_call: .
j_call: TRBJ2-7
v_call: TRBV6-1
clone_size: few
cdr3_aa: CASRAGTTPHEQYF
cdr3_nt: TGTGCCAGCAGGGCGGGCACCACCCCACACGAGCAGTACTTC

d_call: TRBD2
j_call: TRBJ2-5
v_call: TRBV9
clone_size: .
cdr3_aa: CASSSGLAGGPGETQYF
cdr3_nt: TGTGCCAGCAGTTCAGGACTAGCGGGAGGGCCTGGAGAGACCCAGTACTTC

d_call: TRBD1
j_call: TRBJ2-1
v_call: TRBV5-1
clone_size: .
cdr3_aa: CASVTGTGGNEQFF
cdr3_nt: TGCGCCAGCGTAACCGGGACAGGGGGTAATGAGCAGTTCTTC

d_call: TRBD2
j_call: TRBJ2-1
v_call: TRBV3-1
clone_size: .
cdr3_aa: CASSQPQGGLAGRLGQNEQFF
cdr3_nt: TGTGCCAGCAGCCAACCTCAAGGGGGACTAGCGGGAAGACTGGGACAGAATGAGCAGTTCTTC

d_call: .
j_call: TRBJ2-3
v_call: TRBV20-1
clone_size: .
cdr3_aa: CSARLTGAFTDTQYF
cdr3_nt: TGCAGTGCTAGGTTAACGGGGGCCTTCACAGATACGCAGTATTTT

d_call: .
j_call: TRBJ2-7
v_call: TRBV29-1
clone_size: .
cdr3_aa: CSVSHVGGVSSYEQYF
cdr3_nt: TGCAGCGTCTCCCATGTAGGAGGGGTAAGCTCCTACGAGCAGTACTTC

d_call: .
j_call: TRBJ1-2
v_call: TRBV3-1
clone_size: many
cdr3_aa: CASSQQGGKAGYTF
cdr3_nt: TGTGCCAGCAGCCAACAGGGAGGCAAGGCTGGCTACACCTTC

d_call: TRBD1
j_call: TRBJ2-7
v_call: TRBV10-3
clone_size: .
cdr3_aa: CAISYRQGDSSYEQYF
cdr3_nt: TGTGCCATCAGTTACCGACAGGGGGATAGCTCCTACGAGCAGTACTTC

d_call: .
j_call: TRBJ1-1
v_call: TRBV20-1
clone_size: .
cdr3_aa: CSARVSRGTIITEAFF
cdr3_nt: TGCAGTGCTAGAGTAAGTCGGGGGACGATTATCACTGAAGCTTTCTTT

d_call: .
j_call: TRBJ2-2
v_call: TRBV5-1
clone_size: few
cdr3_aa: CASSLDFSNTGELFF
cdr3_nt: TGCGCCAGCAGCTTGGATTTCAGCAACACCGGGGAGCTGTTTTTT

d_call: TRBD1
j_call: TRBJ1-2
v_call: TRBV12-3/TRBV12-4
clone_size: .
cdr3_aa: CASSLARDSHGYTF
cdr3_nt: TGTGCCAGCAGTTTAGCGAGGGACAGCCATGGCTACACCTTC

d_call: TRBD1
j_call: TRBJ2-2
v_call: TRBV2
clone_size: few
cdr3_aa: CASSGQGADTGELFF
cdr3_nt: TGTGCCAGCAGTGGACAGGGGGCCGACACCGGGGAGCTGTTTTTT

d_call: TRBD2
j_call: TRBJ2-7
v_call: TRBV6-1
clone_size: .
cdr3_aa: CASSKEREPDYEQYF
cdr3_nt: TGTGCCAGCAGTAAGGAGCGGGAGCCAGACTACGAGCAGTACTTC

d_call: .
j_call: TRBJ1-2
v_call: TRBV6-5
clone_size: .
cdr3_aa: CASSYSGGGAWGYTF
cdr3_nt: TGTGCCAGCAGTTACTCGGGAGGAGGGGCCTGGGGCTACACCTTC

d_call: .
j_call: TRBJ2-5
v_call: TRBV29-1
clone_size: .
cdr3_aa: CSVEKQLETQYF
cdr3_nt: TGCAGCGTTGAGAAGCAACTGGAGACCCAGTACTTC

d_call: .
j_call: TRBJ1-6
v_call: TRBV27
clone_size: .
cdr3_aa: CASRPISSYNSPLHF
cdr3_nt: TGTGCCAGCAGACCTATAAGCTCCTATAATTCACCCCTCCACTTT

d_call: .
j_call: TRBJ1-1
v_call: TRBV7-8
clone_size: few
cdr3_aa: CASSSINAGNTEAFF
cdr3_nt: TGTGCCAGCAGTTCTATAAACGCGGGGAACACTGAAGCTTTCTTT

d_call: TRBD1
j_call: TRBJ1-1
v_call: TRBV6-5
clone_size: few
cdr3_aa: CASSYSGTGTTEAFF
cdr3_nt: TGTGCCAGCAGTTACTCCGGGACAGGGACCACTGAAGCTTTCTTT

d_call: .
j_call: TRBJ2-3
v_call: TRBV3-1
clone_size: .
cdr3_aa: CASTVRDGTDTQYF
cdr3_nt: TGTGCCAGCACCGTACGGGACGGTACAGATACGCAGTATTTT

d_call: TRBD2
j_call: TRBJ2-3
v_call: TRBV2
clone_size: few
cdr3_aa: CASRRGLAGGDTQYF
cdr3_nt: TGTGCCAGCAGGCGGGGACTAGCGGGAGGAGATACGCAGTATTTT

d_call: .
j_call: TRBJ2-5
v_call: TRBV29-1
clone_size: few
cdr3_aa: CSVAHLQETQYF
cdr3_nt: TGCAGCGTTGCACACCTCCAAGAGACCCAGTACTTC

d_call: .
j_call: TRBJ2-2
v_call: TRBV9
clone_size: .
cdr3_aa: CASRTNPGVTGELFF
cdr3_nt: TGTGCCAGCAGGACTAACCCGGGGGTCACCGGGGAGCTGTTTTTT

d_call: .
j_call: TRBJ1-2
v_call: TRBV20-1
clone_size: few
cdr3_aa: CSARPKKVRAYGYTF
cdr3_nt: TGCAGTGCCCGCCCTAAGAAGGTCAGGGCCTATGGCTACACCTTC

d_call: TRBD1
j_call: TRBJ1-6
v_call: TRBV6-5
clone_size: few
cdr3_aa: CASSLTGEGSPLHF
cdr3_nt: TGTGCCAGCAGTTTAACAGGGGAGGGTTCACCCCTCCACTTT